Sequencing of this T cell receptor (beta chain) was carried out in a study of beta chain features in type 1 diabetes listed by TCRdb under 2018. Study-wide context: No differences in mean age, gender distribution, total cell number or subset yield were found between patients and healthy donors. A total of some 100,000,000 sorted cells were examined across all samples, and the number of cells per subset was strongly correlated with RNA yield. In the study, TCRB repertoires of sorted circulating CD4+ T cell subsets from recently diagnosed type 1 diabetes patients were compared with those of matched healthy donors. Regulatory and stem cell-like memory subsets were obtained from only 8 patients and roughly 8 healthy donors, while naive and central memory subsets were obtained from all 28 donors.

The High Capacity cDNA Reverse Transcription Kit was used to reverse transcribe all of the isolated RNA, meaning that expressed TCRB transcripts were what got sequenced. Deep immunoSEQ sequencing was performed on naive, central memory and regulatory T cell samples, with an average of approximately 4 million total reads per sample. Sorted cells were lysed in RLT buffer, and RNA was extracted using DNase-treated RNeasy Micro or Mini kits according to cell number. Each cell subset was processed separately to prevent cross-contamination, with patient and healthy donor samples processed together. TCRB sequences were amplified from cDNA with the immunoSEQ multiplex PCR, producing 87-bp fragments spanning the CDR3 region. Sequencing of the amplicons was performed on the Illumina HiSeq platform. Per the authors' processing: PCR bias was corrected computationally using synthetic template baselines, and reads within Hamming distance 2 were collapsed, with unmergeable singletons discarded. Reads were aligned against IMGT to assign V, D and J genes, CDR3 length and insertions or deletions at six rearrangement sites. Within each subset, clonotype counts were normalized to the number of sorted cells before true diversity and Gini coefficients were calculated with the tcR R package. The overlap coefficient, calculated on TCRB nucleotide sequences, was used to measure repertoire sharing. As a proxy for the pre-selection repertoire, out-of-frame TCRB sequences from naive cells were analyzed. The table comes from immuneACCESS by way of TCRdb, which keeps in-frame sequences with V and J called. Part of the clones is missing from these tables; in studies checked, under half for an unresolved V gene and the rest for unknown reasons. The V and J calls and clone size are taken from that table; D and trimming were inferred from the DNA. In all, the sample holds approximately 470,000 clones, and about 30% of those were seen once. The ten largest clones capture around 0.065% of the sample.

Per the germline V gene, SQVTM is the CDR1 and ANQGSEA is the CDR2. The junction shows trimming of 4 bases on V and 2 bases on J, plus 17 bases between the germline ends. Including the terminal cysteine and phenylalanine, the CDR3 comprises 15 residues. The retained sequence is limited to the CDR3, 45 bases, with the frame set at the first base. Results and caveats for the whole study, not just this receptor: Only small numbers of individuals were included in the HLA sub-analyses, which left unresolved whether HLA type had any influence on TCRB rearrangement. Fewer insertions and more nucleotide deletions at VDJ recombination sites were observed in patients with type 1 diabetes, implying thymic rearrangement abnormalities. Naive, central memory and regulatory TCRB repertoires appeared more similar among patients than among healthy donors. Because cDNA was sequenced instead of genomic DNA, highly expressing activated cells could be over-represented, though the groups showed no difference in activation or CD3 levels. Type 1 diabetes patients showed a moderate but significant shortening of TCRB CDR3 length in all four CD4+ subsets. PCR might favor shorter templates, but patient and control samples were amplified and corrected together, so any skew would affect both groups equally.

Worth noting for this clone: Its binding antigen is unknown. Per-base quality was not reported, and no clone a single base away is much larger than it.

Each donor gave one peripheral blood draw, averaging about 100 mL, which was collected into heparinised tubes. A BD FACSAria II was used to sort naive, central memory, regulatory and stem cell-like memory CD4+ T cells with a panel that included CD45RO, CCR7, CD25, CD127, CD95 and CD27. Purity was above 95% for every sorted population. PBMCs were separated immediately by Lymphoprep density gradient centrifugation and were stained directly, without being cultured. So that batch effects would be minimized, each experiment stained and sorted samples in pairs, pairing one healthy donor with one patient.

The chain was built from TRBV29-1 and TRBJ1-1; perhaps TRBD1 is the D gene, with 5 bases matching. The sequenced sample was naive CD4+ T cells from blood. Explained via the paper, the cell subset or site label denotes: true naive CD4+ T cells. The sequence was collected from a man between 18 and 29 years old in good health. The DNA sequence is given as TGCAGCGTTGTCGGGATATGGGGGTCTAACACTGAAGCTTTCTTT. Translated, this gives CSVVGIWGSNTEAFF.